These 26 T cell receptor beta chains originate from one sample sequenced in a study of molecular identifiers for immune sequencing clone quantification. TCRdb analysed the PCR reads with MiXCR anew, one entry per CDR3 protein. Found here are more than 10,000 distinct CDR3 sequences, 18% of them singletons; the top ten hold roughly 1.5%. The specimen sequenced was naive CD8+ T cells from blood, with Jurkat cell RNA spiked in. Documented subset: FACS-sorted CD8+CD4-CCR7+CD45RA+ naive T cells. The receptors were sampled from a human donor in good health. Some libraries in this study had Jurkat cell RNA spiked in.

Notes on this clonotype: A junction end diverges from the germline sequence, so it may reflect a read error. The chain recombines TRBV12-3 or TRBV12-4 with TRBJ2-3, with D hard to call. The CDR3 sequence is 13 residues long. CDR3 nucleotide sequence: TGTGTCAGCAGTTTTCGGGCGACAGATACGCAGTATTTT. Its protein product is CVSSFRATDTQYF.

This clonotype occurred a few times. Possible read error: a much larger clone is one base away. The chain has TRBV7-8 and TRBJ2-4, with a weak D call TRBD1 (6 bases). This CDR3 has 14 residues. V was shortened by 0 bases and J by 11 bases, with 14 bases between the two germline ends. From germline, CDR1 is SGHVS and CDR2 FQNEAQ. The CDR3 is CASSLAGGLDVQYF. CDR3 in DNA: TGTGCCAGCAGCTTAGCTGGGGGCCTAGACGTTCAGTACTTC. The complete variable domain, with remaining parts taken from reference TRBV7-8 and TRBJ2-4, reads GAGVSQSPRYKVAKRGQDVALRCDPISGHVSLFWYQQALGQGPEFLTYFQNEAQLDKSGLPSDRFFAERPEGSVSTLKIQRTQQEDSAVYLCASSLAGGLDVQYFGAGTRLSVL.

This clonotype occurred many times. The genes are TRBV10-2 and TRBJ2-3; 8 positions match TRBD2. The CDR3 is 14 residues long. V trimming: 8 bases; J trimming: 3 bases; junction bases outside the gene matches: 7. The germline CDR1 and CDR2 sequences are WSHSY and SAAADI. For the CDR3, the DNA is TGCGCCAGCGCGGGACTAGAGGAAACAGATACGCAGTATTTT. This gives the protein CASAGLEETDTQYF.

By share of the sample, this clonotype is medium-sized. The chain links TRBV3-1 to TRBJ2-7, with TRBD1 identical over 8 bases. Germline V CDR1 and CDR2: LGHDT, YNNKEL (reference sequence). V dropped 5 bases and J dropped 2; count of bases not matched to a gene: 8. This CDR3 has 15 residues. Here the CDR3 DNA reads TGTGCCAGCAGCAAAACGACAGGGGCTGCCTACGAGCAGTACTTC. It yields the protein CASSKTTGAAYEQYF.

This clonotype was seen ten or more times. V and J are TRBV11-2 and TRBJ1-1, with TRBD1 matching over 7 bases. The germline V gene has CDR1 SGHAT and CDR2 FQNNGV. The CDR3 contains 14 residues. The J segment lost 6 bases and the V segment lost 4 bases, leaving 8 bases of the junction unmatched. CDR3: CASSYYRGKAEAFF. For the CDR3, the DNA is TGTGCCAGCAGCTATTACAGGGGTAAAGCTGAAGCTTTCTTT.

This clonotype was detected many times. CDR3 amino acids: CASKILGEDNEQYF. The CDR3 region has the DNA TGTGCCAGCAAAATTCTCGGAGAGGACAACGAGCAGTACTTC. V usage is TRBV28 and J usage is TRBJ2-7; D possibly corresponds to TRBD1 (5 bases). This CDR3 has 14 amino acids. Trimming cost V 7 bases and J 5 bases, with 18 bases left between them. Per germline, CDR1 MDHEN and CDR2 SYDVKM.

By share, this clonotype counts as medium-sized (0.01 to 0.1%). The chain employs TRBV2 and TRBJ2-3; TRBD1 might be the D (5 bases). The CDR3 totals 13 residues. V shed 7 bases and J shed 0 bases, with 8 bases lying between them. Germline V CDR1 and CDR2: SNHLY, FYNNEI. The CDR3: CASIGVSTDTQYF. The DNA of the CDR3 is TGTGCCAGCATAGGGGTTAGCACAGATACGCAGTATTTT.

This clonotype rates as medium-sized. The chain is built from TRBV24-1 and TRBJ2-4; D might be TRBD1 or TRBD2, each matching 6 bases. The CDR3 consists of 16 residues. The germline V gene encodes CDR1 KGHDR and CDR2 SFDVKD. Trimming took off 4 bases at V and 6 bases at J, with 18 bases between the two ends. The CDR3: CATSDVTGNGGNIQYF. CDR3 DNA sequence: TGTGCCACCAGTGACGTTACAGGGAACGGGGGAAACATTCAGTACTTC.

On this clonotype: This may stem from a read error, because a much larger clone lies one nucleotide away. Without the conserved terminal phenylalanine or tryptophan, this CDR3 likely stems from a read error. The genes are TRBV28 and TRBJ1-5, with 7 bases fitting TRBD1. CDR1 is MDHEN, CDR2 SYDVKM, per germline. CDR3 size: 14 residues. The junction had 1 base not matched to a gene; V was cut back by 5 bases and J by 0 bases. CDR3 sequence (DNA): TGTGCCAGCAGTCACAGGGGTAGCAATCAGCCCCAGCATTCT. Translated, it gives CASSHRGSNQPQHS.

This clonotype is judged medium-sized. This chain connects TRBV28 to TRBJ1-1; 7 nucleotides line up with TRBD1. The J segment lost 2 bases and the V segment lost 8 bases, leaving 8 bases of the junction unmatched. The CDR3 length is 14 residues. In germline, CDR1 is MDHEN, CDR2 SYDVKM. The CDR3 region has the DNA TGTGCCAGCCTCCTCCCAGGGGGTAACACTGAAGCTTTCTTT. It specifies CASLLPGGNTEAFF.

This clonotype is termed medium-sized (0.01 to 0.1%). The genes are TRBV29-1 and TRBJ2-2; TRBD2 might be the D (6 bases). Germline CDR1 reads SQVTM; CDR2 reads ANQGSEA. The CDR3 runs to 14 residues. Trimming left V 3 bases short and J 1 base short, with 9 bases between. CDR3 coding DNA: TGCAGCGTTGAGGGGCGGGAGAACACCGGGGAGCTGTTTTTT. It translates to CSVEGRENTGELFF.

Judged by abundance, this clonotype is medium-sized. V usage is TRBV4-1 and J usage is TRBJ1-2; D possibly corresponds to TRBD1 (6 bases). V dropped 3 bases and J dropped 4 bases, with 12 bases sitting between them. The CDR3 runs 14 residues. Germline V gives CDR1 MGHRA, CDR2 YSYEKL. This CDR3 reads CASSHLDSFYGYTF. The CDR3 DNA is TGCGCCAGCAGCCATCTGGACAGTTTCTATGGCTACACCTTC.

Note on this clonotype: A much larger clone differs by one base, so this may be a read error. The genes are TRBV27 and TRBJ2-2, with 8 bases lining up with TRBD2. Looked up from germline, CDR1 is MNHEY and CDR2 is SMNVEV (reference sequence). The CDR3 runs 15 residues. V lost 9 bases and J lost 3; bases outside the gene matches: 9. CDR3 in amino acids: CARNTIAGYTGELFF. The CDR3 DNA follows: TGTGCCAGGAATACTATAGCGGGATACACCGGGGAGCTGTTTTTT.

V is TRBV4-1 and J is TRBJ2-7, with 11 bases that match TRBD2. The junction had 8 bases not matched to a gene; V was cut back by 3 bases and J by 4 bases. The CDR3 totals 16 residues. CDR1 and CDR2 (germline): MGHRA, YSYEKL. CDR3 coding DNA: TGCGCCAGCAGCCAGGTAACTAGCGGGAGAGGTTACGAGCAGTACTTC. This sequence encodes CASSQVTSGRGYEQYF.

By proportion, this clonotype is medium-sized. The V and J genes are TRBV20-1 and TRBJ2-7; the D gene is possibly TRBD1 (6 bases). The CDR3 has 16 residues. Between the trimmed V and J ends, which lost 3 bases and 1 base, there was a span of 19 bases. Per the germline V gene, CDR1 is DFQATT and CDR2 is SNEGSKA (reference sequence). CDR3 in amino acids: CSASDRSDRRSYEQYF. CDR3 nucleotides: TGCAGTGCTAGCGATCGAAGTGACAGGAGGTCCTACGAGCAGTACTTC.

Ten or more counts support this clonotype. The chain is built from TRBV6-6 and TRBJ2-1, with TRBD2 matching over 12 bases. This CDR3 region has 18 residues. V lost 6 bases to trimming and J lost 0 bases; unmatched junction nucleotides: 9. Germline V gene data show CDR1 as MNHNY and CDR2 as SVGAGI (reference sequence). The chain's CDR3 is CASRKLAGGPYSYNEQFF. CDR3 nucleotides: TGTGCCAGCAGAAAGCTAGCGGGAGGGCCTTACTCCTACAATGAGCAGTTCTTC.

Worth noting for this clonotype: A much larger clonotype is one base distant, so this may be a read error. The DNA of the CDR3 is TGTGCCAGCAGCTCCCCGATCGAGGGAGTGGTAGAGAACCAGTACTTC. Its translation: CASSSPIEGVVENQYF. The rearrangement links TRBV7-6 to TRBJ2-5, with D maybe TRBD2 (5 bases). The CDR3 spans 16 residues. Germline V CDR1 and CDR2: SGHVS, FNYEAQ.

This clonotype is labeled medium-sized. V usage is TRBV6-1 and J usage is TRBJ1-1; possibly TRBD1 for D (5 bases). The CDR3 covers 15 residues. The V end was cut by 1 base, the J end by 0 bases, with 9 bases between. The germline gives CDR1 MNHNS, CDR2 SASEGT. This CDR3 is CASSEVTALNTEAFF. The CDR3 DNA is TGTGCCAGCAGTGAAGTGACAGCTTTGAACACTGAAGCTTTCTTT.

Regarding this clonotype: One end of the junction varies from germline; a read error may be responsible. V usage is TRBV5-3 and J usage is TRBJ2-2; 7 bases align to TRBD2. TRBV5-3 is placed among ORFs of uncertain function. This CDR3 is built from 14 residues. This CDR3 is CASSSWGGTGELFF. CDR3 coding DNA: TGTGCCAGCAGCTCTTGGGGGGGCACCGGGGAGCTGTTTTTT.

This clonotype showed up just a few times. The chain recombines TRBV7-9 with TRBJ2-7; D ambiguous. The length of the CDR3 is 14 residues. In germline, CDR1 is SEHNR, CDR2 FQNEAQ (reference sequence). V lost 5 bases to trimming and J lost 1 base, with 12 bases between them. CDR3 DNA sequence: TGTGCCAGCAGCACCCCGGGCAGATCCTACGAGCAGTACTTC. Protein sequence: CASSTPGRSYEQYF.

This clonotype is classed as medium-sized. This chain connects TRBV7-9 to TRBJ1-1; 7 bases are a match to TRBD1. This CDR3 contains 17 residues. CDR1 is SEHNR and CDR2 is FQNEAQ in the germline V gene (reference sequence). V dropped 4 bases and J dropped 0; count of bases not matched to a gene: 11. The CDR3 sequence is CASSSLAGTVLNTEAFF. CDR3 sequence (DNA): TGTGCCAGCAGCTCTCTCGCCGGGACAGTTTTGAACACTGAAGCTTTCTTT.

This clonotype was found many times. The CDR3 spells CASRTVLDSNQPQHF. In DNA, the CDR3 is TGTGCCAGCCGCACAGTCCTCGATAGCAATCAGCCCCAGCATTTT. The chain is built from TRBV6-2 or TRBV6-3 and TRBJ1-5; D remains unclear. CDR1 and CDR2 (germline): MNHEY, SVGEGT. The CDR3 sequence is 15 residues long. V shed 8 bases and J shed 0 bases, with 14 bases lying between them.

This chain links TRBV7-8 with TRBJ1-5, with a weak D call TRBD1 (5 bases). V lost 4 bases, J lost 2 bases, and 21 bases lay in between. The CDR3 totals 18 residues. Germline assignment: CDR1 SGHVS and CDR2 FQNEAQ. As DNA, the CDR3 is TGTGCCAGCAGCTCTGCCGGCAGGGAGCTTTTCGGCAATCAGCCCCAGCATTTT. Protein sequence: CASSSAGRELFGNQPQHF.

About this clonotype: This may come from a read error, since a much larger clone is one base off. Without the conserved terminal phenylalanine or tryptophan, this CDR3 likely stems from a read error. V gene TRBV24-1 combines with J gene TRBJ1-5; D ambiguous. Germline CDR1 and CDR2: KGHDR and SFDVKD. Trimming took off 5 bases at V and 0 bases at J, with 10 bases between the two ends. The CDR3 spans 15 residues. Written as DNA, the CDR3 is TGTGCCACCAGTGGGAGCCGGTATAGCAATCAGCCCCAGCATGTT. Residues: CATSGSRYSNQPQHV.

This clonotype has just a few counts. CDR3 sequence reads: CASSYRNMNTEAFF. CDR3 sequence (DNA): TGTGCCAGCAGTTACAGGAACATGAACACTGAAGCTTTCTTT. J is TRBJ1-1 and V is TRBV6-1; perhaps TRBD1 as D (5 bases). The germline gives CDR1 MNHNS, CDR2 SASEGT. The CDR3 loop spans 14 amino acids. V lost 5 bases and J 0 bases, leaving 10 bases between the germline ends.

This clonotype was counted ten times or more. This chain joins TRBV7-9 and TRBJ1-3; no clear D. Deletions cut 6 bases from V and 0 bases from J, with 9 bases between. Germline V CDR1 and CDR2: SEHNR, FQNEAQ (reference sequence). The CDR3 is 14 residues long. In DNA form, the CDR3 reads TGTGCCAGCAGGTCGGCCAGCTCTGGAAACACCATATATTTT. Translation: CASRSASSGNTIYF. Full variable domain (outside the CDR3, taken from reference TRBV7-9 and TRBJ1-3): DTGVSQNPRHKITKRGQNVTFRCDPISEHNRLYWYRQTLGQGPEFLTYFQNEAQLEKSRLLSDRFSAERPKGSFSTLEIQRTEQGDSAMYLCASRSASSGNTIYFGEGSWLTVV.